The subject of this entry is one T cell receptor (beta chain). The target antigen is unknown. The data stem from a study of cytomegalovirus exposure and HLA in healthy donors. Study-wide results and caveats: Rarity marked most TCR sequences, yet some public TCRs occurred in many donors. First-cohort TCR clusters tended to co-occur in the 120 or so validation repertoires, a later analysis found. Reportedly, cytomegalovirus status was diagnosed with high sensitivity and specificity. A list of 150 to 200 TCR beta chains associated with cytomegalovirus was given.

This table comes from immunoSEQ multiplex PCR, and its TCRdb copy is limited to in-frame clones, with some not included. The profile shows tens of thousands of clones, roughly 94% of them singletons. The CDR3 totals 18 residues. The germline gives CDR1 MDHEN, CDR2 SYDVKM. V was pared by 3 bases and J by 3 bases, with 20 bases between. Sequenced material: PBMCs. The V call is TRBV28, the J call TRBJ2-2, with a weak D call TRBD1 (5 bases). The receptor's source is a woman aged 18-29 years in good health and CMV-seropositive. CDR3: CASSFLVRQFYDTGELFF. The CDR3 DNA reads as TGTGCCAGCAGTTTTTTAGTCCGACAGTTTTACGACACCGGGGAGCTGTTTTTT.